The 7 T cell receptor beta chains in this list originate from one sample, sequenced in a study of blood T cell repertoires in COVID-19. TCRdb's copy holds only in-frame clones and misses some; the assay was immunoSEQ multiplex PCR. This sample yields some 220,000 clones, of which nearly 90% are seen a single time; about 12% belongs to the top ten. Sequencing used peripheral blood. Receptors originate from a young woman who had recovered from COVID-19.

The gene calls are TRBV4-1 and TRBJ1-1, with TRBD1 matching over 8 bases. V was pared by 2 bases and J by 6 bases, with 8 bases of the junction left unmatched. Germline assignment: CDR1 MGHRA and CDR2 YSYEKL. The CDR3 sequence is 15 residues long. In DNA form, the CDR3 reads TGCGCCAGCAGCCAACAGACAGGGGAAGACGCTGAAGCTTTCTTT. As protein: CASSQQTGEDAEAFF.

The rearrangement uses TRBV7-2 and TRBJ2-5; 7 bases map to TRBD1. This CDR3 contains 13 residues. Germline V gene data show CDR1 as SGHTA and CDR2 as FQGNSA. The J segment lost 4 bases and the V segment lost 5 bases, leaving 4 bases of the junction unmatched. CDR3 amino acids: CASSRNRGETQYF. The CDR3 DNA sequence: TGTGCCAGCAGCCGAAACAGGGGAGAGACCCAGTACTTC.

The chain is built from TRBV15 and TRBJ2-1; perhaps TRBD2 as D (7 bases). Per the germline V gene, CDR1 is LNHNV and CDR2 is YYDKDF (reference sequence). With 1 base removed from V and 10 bases from J, the gap between germline ends came to 20 bases. This CDR3 has 16 residues. CDR3 sequence: CATSRAHTGGLQEQFF. The CDR3 DNA reads as TGTGCCACCAGCAGAGCTCATACGGGGGGCCTTCAAGAGCAGTTCTTC.

The chain uses TRBV3-1 (or the pseudogene TRBV3-2) and TRBJ1-1, with 8 bases fitting TRBD1. Trimming at V came to 4 bases and at J to 4 bases, leaving 5 bases not matched to a gene. The CDR3 totals 14 residues. Germline CDR1 reads LGHDT; CDR2 reads YNNKEL (reference sequence). As DNA, the CDR3 is TGTGCCAGCAGCCCCAGGGGGCGCGGCACTGAAGCTTTCTTT. This sequence encodes CASSPRGRGTEAFF.

The chain carries TRBV9 and TRBJ2-1; TRBD1 is a possible D gene (6 bases). This CDR3 contains 14 residues. Germline CDR1 is SGDLS and CDR2 is YYNGEE. Trimming cost V 3 bases and J 1 base, with 8 bases left between them. The DNA of the CDR3 is TGTGCCAGCAGCGCGGACAGTTCCTACAATGAGCAGTTCTTC. Translating it yields CASSADSSYNEQFF.

This chain links TRBV19 with TRBJ2-7; 8 positions match TRBD2. Germline assignment: CDR1 LNHDA and CDR2 SQIVND (reference sequence). V was pared by 0 bases and J by 2 bases, with 12 bases of the junction left unmatched. This CDR3 comprises 18 residues. The CDR3 nucleotides are TGTGCCAGTAGTATAGATCTCCCTCAGGGACTAGAAACCTACGAGCAGTACTTC. Its translation: CASSIDLPQGLETYEQYF.

Here the CDR3 DNA reads TGTGCCTGGAGTTCGGGAGTCCGGGATGAGCAGTTCTTC. This codes for CAWSSGVRDEQFF. The chain recombines TRBV30 with TRBJ2-1; maybe TRBD2 (6 bases). The CDR3 consists of 13 residues. Germline V CDR1 and CDR2: GTSNPN, SVGIG (reference sequence). V was clipped by 2 bases and J by 8 bases, with 13 bases between them.